The rows below give T cell receptor beta chains drawn from one sample of a study of T cells in localized non-small cell lung cancer. The data were produced by immunoSEQ multiplex PCR, yet TCRdb's version contains in-frame clones alone and is incomplete. Here the sample spans more than 50,000 clones, about 85% being singletons. This specimen consisted of peripheral blood, obtained before any cancer treatment. Receptor source: a female donor aged 60 or older with stage II squamous cell lung carcinoma. CDR3s include the opening cysteine and the closing phenylalanine or tryptophan. The D gene is left open where the match is weak. Size values are once, few and many counts, or a class for expanded clones, and some rows have none.

>TRBJ2-6|TRBV19|.|.
CASRPAGAGANVLTF
TGTGCCAGTAGACCGGCCGGAGCCGGGGCCAACGTCCTGACTTTC
>TRBJ1-4|TRBV9|.|.
CASSVGHPATNEKLFF
TGTGCCAGCAGCGTAGGGCACCCTGCAACTAATGAAAAACTGTTTTTT
>TRBJ2-3|TRBV5-4|.|.
CASSFWGGLLDTQYF
TGTGCCAGCAGCTTTTGGGGCGGCCTGTTGGATACGCAGTATTTT
>TRBJ1-1|TRBV18|.|.
CASSPRQGGDTEAFF
TGTGCCAGCTCACCCCGCCAGGGTGGCGACACTGAAGCTTTCTTT
>TRBJ1-1|TRBV7-3|.|TRBD1
CASSLNRGTYTEAFF
TGTGCCAGCAGCTTAAACAGGGGGACATACACTGAAGCTTTCTTT
>TRBJ2-3|TRBV29-1|.|TRBD1
CSAPGQGVGTQYF
TGCAGCGCTCCGGGACAGGGGGTGGGTACGCAGTATTTT
>TRBJ1-1|TRBV11-2|.|TRBD1
CASSIQGARTEAFF
TGTGCCAGCAGCATTCAGGGGGCGCGAACTGAAGCTTTCTTT
>TRBJ1-4|TRBV18|.|.
CASSPQGNEKLFF
TGTGCCAGCTCACCCCAGGGGAATGAAAAACTGTTTTTT
>TRBJ2-3|TRBV6-1|few|TRBD1
CASSGWTGGAGPQYF
TGTGCCAGCAGTGGCTGGACAGGGGGCGCTGGGCCGCAGTATTTT
>TRBJ1-1|TRBV7-6|once|.
CASSLWVGLNTEAFF
TGTGCCAGCAGCTTATGGGTAGGATTGAACACTGAAGCTTTCTTT
>TRBJ2-5|TRBV5-1|.|.
CASSVIQGSGETQYF
TGCGCCAGCAGCGTAATCCAGGGGAGCGGAGAGACCCAGTACTTC
>TRBJ1-1|TRBV6-6|.|.
CASSLRWNTEAFF
TGTGCCAGCAGTTTACGGTGGAACACTGAAGCTTTCTTT
>TRBJ2-1|TRBV6-6|.|.
CASSLDKFGQFF
TGTGCCAGCAGTCTCGACAAGTTTGGGCAGTTCTTC
>TRBJ2-1|TRBV5-4|.|.
CASAAPIYNEQFF
TGTGCCAGCGCGGCGCCTATTTACAATGAGCAGTTCTTC
>TRBJ2-4|TRBV11-1|.|.
CASSLQASSSAKNIQYF
TGTGCCAGCAGCTTACAAGCCAGCAGCTCAGCCAAAAACATTCAGTACTTC
>TRBJ2-5|TRBV11-2|.|.
CASSLDPETQYF
TGTGCCAGCAGCTTAGATCCTGAGACCCAGTACTTC
>TRBJ1-6|TRBV9|few|.
CASAGGDNSPLHF
TGTGCCAGCGCCGGGGGGGACAATTCACCCCTCCACTTT
>TRBJ2-2|TRBV5-1|once|.
CASSLGRQGRRTGELFF
TGCGCCAGCAGCTTGGGGCGGCAGGGGAGAAGGACCGGGGAGCTGTTTTTT
>TRBJ2-7|TRBV29-1|.|TRBD1
CSVEAAGGPFYEQYF
TGCAGCGTTGAAGCAGCAGGGGGCCCCTTCTACGAGCAGTACTTC
>TRBJ1-1|TRBV2|.|.
CASRNTGLATEAFF
TGTGCCAGCAGAAACACCGGCCTAGCCACTGAAGCTTTCTTT
>TRBJ1-4|TRBV5-1|.|.
CASSFQGTNEKLFF
TGCGCCAGCAGCTTTCAGGGAACTAATGAAAAACTGTTTTTT
>TRBJ1-2|TRBV5-5|.|.
CASSLVEDGYTF
TGTGCCAGCAGCTTGGTGGAGGATGGCTACACCTTC
>TRBJ2-2|TRBV19|few|.
CASSLGTDESPGELFF
TGTGCCAGTAGTTTGGGGACGGACGAAAGCCCCGGGGAGCTGTTTTTT
>TRBJ1-6|TRBV9|.|TRBD1
CASSVAGGDSPLHF
TGTGCCAGCAGCGTAGCAGGGGGCGATTCACCCCTCCACTTT
>TRBJ2-3|TRBV13|.|TRBD2
CASSLVGTSGGADADTQYF
TGTGCCAGCAGCTTAGTGGGGACTAGCGGGGGGGCCGACGCAGATACGCAGTATTTT
>TRBJ1-3|TRBV6-5|once|.
CASSPREGSGNTIYF
TGTGCCAGCAGCCCCAGGGAGGGCTCTGGAAACACCATATATTTT
>TRBJ2-2|TRBV9|.|TRBD1
CASSANRGTGELFF
TGTGCCAGCAGCGCTAACAGGGGCACCGGGGAGCTGTTTTTT
>TRBJ2-7|TRBV25-1|.|TRBD2
CASRTSGSYEQYF
TGTGCCAGCAGGACTAGCGGGAGCTACGAGCAGTACTTC
>TRBJ2-2|TRBV7-3|medium-sized|TRBD1
CASSPVRGQLNTGELFF
TGTGCCAGCAGCCCCGTTCGGGGACAGTTGAACACCGGGGAGCTGTTTTTT
>TRBJ1-6|TRBV9|few|.
CASSVAADSGNSPLHF
TGTGCCAGCAGCGTAGCGGCGGACTCGGGGAATTCACCCCTCCACTTT
>TRBJ2-1|TRBV18|.|.
CASSPRGGEQFF
TGTGCCAGCTCACCAAGGGGTGGTGAGCAGTTCTTC
>TRBJ1-3|TRBV11-2|.|.
CASSPGSSGNTIYF
TGTGCCAGCAGCCCTGGGTCCTCTGGAAACACCATATATTTT
>TRBJ1-1|TRBV5-1|.|.
CASSPGRLNTEAFF
TGCGCCAGCAGCCCGGGACGCCTGAACACTGAAGCTTTCTTT